The 32 T cell receptor beta chains reported below all come from one sample, sequenced in a study of shared T cell receptors in the human thymus. The assay was immunoSEQ multiplex PCR, and TCRdb's table has in-frame clones only and misses some. Among approximately 400,000 clones listed, 95% were seen once. The sample was thymocytes. The receptors shown here come from a human donor.

V usage is TRBV28 and J usage is TRBJ1-5; a possible D gene is TRBD1 (5 bases). Looked up from germline, CDR1 is MDHEN and CDR2 is SYDVKM. The ends were cut back, 4 bases at V and 5 bases at J, with 18 bases in the middle. The CDR3 sequence is 16 residues long. CDR3 loop: CASSWLAGVGDQPQHF. The CDR3 nucleotides are TGTGCCAGCAGTTGGCTAGCGGGGGTGGGGGATCAGCCCCAGCATTTT.

V usage is TRBV5-1 and J usage is TRBJ2-7; D not certain. With 0 bases removed from V and 6 bases from J, the gap between germline ends came to 10 bases. Looked up from germline, CDR1 is SGHRS and CDR2 is YFSETQ. The CDR3 loop spans 13 amino acids. CDR3 in DNA: TGCGCCAGCAGCTTGGGCCCGGTCGGCGAGCAGTACTTC. It encodes CASSLGPVGEQYF.

CDR3 sequence: CASSVTVTDTQYF. Written as DNA, the CDR3 is TGTGCCAGTAGTGTGACAGTAACAGATACGCAGTATTTT. V gene TRBV19 combines with J gene TRBJ2-3, with D perhaps matching TRBD1 (5 bases). V was shortened by 5 bases and J by 3 bases, with 9 bases between the two germline ends. CDR1 and CDR2 from the germline V gene are LNHDA and SQIVND (reference sequence). The CDR3 covers 13 residues.

CDR3 residues: CAWSLMLWQGPTSYEQYF. Here the CDR3 DNA reads TGTGCCTGGAGTCTTATGCTTTGGCAGGGCCCTACCTCCTACGAGCAGTACTTC. The rearrangement joins TRBV30 to TRBJ2-7, with D tentatively TRBD1 (5 bases). This CDR3 region has 18 residues. Germline CDR1 reads GTSNPN; CDR2 reads SVGIG (reference sequence). V was clipped by 2 bases and J by 0 bases, with 23 bases between them.

The rearrangement uses TRBV4-1 and TRBJ1-1; no reliable D call. This CDR3 spans 11 amino acids. Germline lookup yields CDR1 MGHRA and CDR2 YSYEKL. V was pared by 0 bases and J by 8 bases, with 4 bases between. In nucleotides, the CDR3 is TGCGCCAGCAGCCAAGAGACGGAAGCTTTCTTT. Translation: CASSQETEAFF.

The chain uses TRBV5-6 and TRBJ1-5, with D uncertain. Germline CDR1 is SGHDT and CDR2 is YYEEEE. V dropped 2 bases and J dropped 0 bases, with 12 bases sitting between them. The CDR3 runs 16 residues. The CDR3 loop is CASSFNGSYSNQPQHF. The CDR3 bases are TGTGCCAGCAGCTTTAACGGATCTTATAGCAATCAGCCCCAGCATTTT. Combining the CDR3 with reference TRBV5-6 and TRBJ1-5 gives the whole variable domain DAGVTQSPTHLIKTRGQQVTLRCSPKSGHDTVSWYQQALGQGPQFIFQYYEEEERQRGNFPDRFSGHQFPNYSSELNVNALLLGDSALYLCASSFNGSYSNQPQHFGDGTRLSIL.

The chain has TRBV6-1 and TRBJ2-3; TRBD2 matches at 11 bases. The germline V gene has CDR1 MNHNS and CDR2 SASEGT. V shed 4 bases, J shed 2 bases, and the junction held 8 bases outside the gene matches. CDR3 size: 17 residues. In DNA form, the CDR3 reads TGTGCCAGCAGTGTATCGGGACTAGCGGACGACACAGATACGCAGTATTTT. It translates to CASSVSGLADDTDTQYF.

The chain carries TRBV4-1 and TRBJ2-1; 9 positions match TRBD2. CDR3 length: 20 amino acids. The ends lost 0 bases at V and 2 bases at J; junction bases unmatched: 14. Germline V CDR1 and CDR2: MGHRA, YSYEKL. CDR3 in DNA: TGCGCCAGCAGCCAAGATGATTGGGCTAGCGGGACCTTGGCCTACAATGAGCAGTTCTTC. Translation: CASSQDDWASGTLAYNEQFF.

This clone was found once. This rearrangement joins TRBV5-6 to TRBJ2-7; 9 nucleotides agree with TRBD2. Germline assignment: CDR1 SGHDT and CDR2 YYEEEE. The CDR3 extends over 16 amino acids. J gave up 7 bases and V 0 bases, and 11 bases lay outside the gene matches. The CDR3 bases are TGTGCCAGCAGCTTGGCTGGCTCTAGCGGGATTGCGGAGCAGTACTTC. Amino acids: CASSLAGSSGIAEQYF. The full variable domain, in which reference TRBV5-6 and TRBJ2-7 provide the parts outside the CDR3, is DAGVTQSPTHLIKTRGQQVTLRCSPKSGHDTVSWYQQALGQGPQFIFQYYEEEERQRGNFPDRFSGHQFPNYSSELNVNALLLGDSALYLCASSLAGSSGIAEQYFGPGTRLTVT.

This chain links TRBV14 with TRBJ2-3, with 7 bases fitting TRBD2. CDR1 and CDR2 from the germline V gene are SGHDN and FVKESK. Trimming cost V 4 bases and J 2 bases; bases outside gene matches: 6. The CDR3 totals 15 residues. The CDR3 region is CASSPSSGITDTQYF. The CDR3 coding sequence is TGTGCCAGCAGCCCTTCGAGCGGGATCACAGATACGCAGTATTTT.

The chain employs TRBV7-7 and TRBJ2-5; 10 nucleotides agree with TRBD1. The CDR3 length is 15 residues. The V gene's germline CDR1 is SSHAT and CDR2 FNYEAQ (reference sequence). With V trimmed by 3 bases and J by 5 bases, 6 bases remained unmatched. The CDR3 region has the DNA TGTGCCAGCAGCTTCCGGGACAGGGGTGGCGAGACCCAGTACTTC. Translated, it gives CASSFRDRGGETQYF. The full variable domain, with the rest looked up from reference TRBV7-7 and TRBJ2-5, is GAGVSQSPRYKVTKRGQDVTLRCDPISSHATLYWYQQALGQGPEFLTYFNYEAQPDKSGLPSDRFSAERPEGSISTLTIQRTEQRDSAMYRCASSFRDRGGETQYFGPGTRLLVL.

V gene TRBV6-1 combines with J gene TRBJ2-1; D uncertain. Germline CDR1 reads MNHNS; CDR2 reads SASEGT. There are 15 residues in the CDR3. The V end lost 2 bases, the J end lost 7 bases, and 15 bases lay between the germline ends. The CDR3 reads CASSEFRRTANEQFF. Written as DNA, the CDR3 is TGTGCCAGCAGTGAATTTAGGCGGACCGCTAATGAGCAGTTCTTC.

J is TRBJ2-7 and V is TRBV5-3; the D is unclear. TRBV5-3 counts as an open reading frame of uncertain function. The CDR3 has 14 residues. Trimming took off 3 bases at V and 4 bases at J, with 14 bases between the two ends. The CDR3 coding sequence is TGTGCCAGAAGCTGTCAGTGGATTAAATACGAGCAGTACTTC. As protein: CARSCQWIKYEQYF.

This clone showed up just once. The chain is built from TRBV14 and TRBJ2-1; TRBD1 or TRBD2 may be the D gene (5 bases each). The V gene's germline CDR1 is SGHDN and CDR2 FVKESK. The ends were cut back, 0 bases at V and 0 bases at J, with 15 bases in the middle. This CDR3 comprises 18 residues. The CDR3 DNA sequence: TGTGCCAGCAGCCAAGACGAGAGAGGGGCCAGCTCCTACAATGAGCAGTTCTTC. Encoded protein: CASSQDERGASSYNEQFF.

This chain links TRBV27 with TRBJ1-1; D ambiguous. This CDR3 has 16 residues. The ends were cut back, 6 bases at V and 1 base at J, with 18 bases in the middle. CDR1 MNHEY and CDR2 SMNVEV come from the germline V gene (reference sequence). CDR3 DNA: TGTGCCAGCAGATCCAACCGATGGACGGGGAACACTGAAGCTTTCTTT. Translation: CASRSNRWTGNTEAFF.

This chain joins TRBV15 and TRBJ1-1, with 8 bases matching TRBD1. CDR1 is LNHNV, CDR2 YYDKDF, per germline (reference sequence). This CDR3 has 17 amino acids. With V trimmed by 2 bases and J by 0 bases, 8 bases remained unmatched. The chain's CDR3 is CATSRSPGTGMNTEAFF. The CDR3 nucleotides read TGTGCCACCAGCAGATCCCCCGGGACAGGTATGAACACTGAAGCTTTCTTT.

V is TRBV2 and J is TRBJ1-5; TRBD1 agrees at 7 bases. The CDR3 covers 18 residues. Looked up from germline, CDR1 is SNHLY and CDR2 is FYNNEI. Trimming cost V 6 bases and J 3 bases; bases outside gene matches: 17. The chain's CDR3 is CASSRKVDRDLANQPQHF. The CDR3 DNA sequence: TGTGCCAGCAGCCGCAAAGTTGACAGGGACTTAGCCAATCAGCCCCAGCATTTT.

V is TRBV7-6 and J is TRBJ2-1; perhaps D is TRBD1 or TRBD2 (5 bases each). Germline V gives CDR1 SGHVS, CDR2 FNYEAQ. Trimming cost V 3 bases and J 5 bases, with 14 bases left between them. This CDR3 has 15 amino acids. The CDR3, as DNA: TGTGCCAGCAGCTTCACTCCGGGGCTCAACAATGAGCAGTTCTTC. This codes for CASSFTPGLNNEQFF.

This clone was detected only once. The V gene is TRBV7-3, the J gene TRBJ2-2; possibly TRBD1 or TRBD2 for D (5 bases each). Germline lookup yields CDR1 SGHTA and CDR2 FQGTGA. The CDR3 has 13 residues. The ends were cut back, 3 bases at V and 4 bases at J, with 6 bases in the middle. CDR3 in amino acids: CASSLGPTGELFF. The DNA for the CDR3 is TGTGCCAGCAGCTTGGGACCCACCGGGGAGCTGTTTTTT.

V usage is TRBV28 and J usage is TRBJ2-5; perhaps TRBD1 as D (7 bases). V shed 7 bases and J shed 2 bases, with 20 bases lying between them. The CDR3 extends over 16 amino acids. CDR1 and CDR2 from the germline V gene are MDHEN and SYDVKM. CDR3 sequence (DNA): TGTGCCAGCATTCGGGGTATGCGGGACAGACAAGAGACCCAGTACTTC. Its protein product is CASIRGMRDRQETQYF.

Of note for this clone: A junction boundary mismatches the germline segment, possibly from a read error. The V call is TRBV27, the J call TRBJ1-1; D is ambiguous. Germline lookup yields CDR1 MNHEY and CDR2 SMNVEV (reference sequence). The CDR3 has 15 amino acids. The CDR3 loop is CASSPLRWVDTKAFF. The CDR3 DNA reads as TGTGCCAGCAGTCCCCTCCGGTGGGTCGACACTAAAGCTTTCTTT.

This chain uses TRBV27 with TRBJ2-1; D not certain. The germline V and J ends were trimmed by 2 bases and 1 base, with 12 bases remaining between them. CDR3 length: 16 residues. Germline values: CDR1 MNHEY, CDR2 SMNVEV (reference sequence). CDR3 bases: TGTGCCAGCAGTTTAAATGTCGGCAGGTCCTACAATGAGCAGTTCTTC. Translated, it gives CASSLNVGRSYNEQFF.

This rearrangement joins TRBV27 to TRBJ1-5, with 11 bases that match TRBD1. The ends lost 5 bases at V and 7 bases at J; junction bases unmatched: 10. Germline V gene sequence: CDR1 MNHEY, CDR2 SMNVEV (reference sequence). This CDR3 region has 16 residues. The CDR3 reads CASSDKPGQGGQPQHF. The CDR3 nucleotides are TGTGCCAGCAGTGATAAACCGGGACAGGGGGGGCAGCCCCAGCATTTT.

This rearrangement joins TRBV27 to TRBJ2-7; 7 nucleotides align to TRBD1. The CDR3 loop spans 15 amino acids. The V gene end was trimmed by 5 bases and the J gene end by 3 bases; junction bases not matched to a gene: 10. Germline CDR1 MNHEY, CDR2 SMNVEV (reference sequence). CDR3 sequence reads: CASSKYRGKGYEQYF. The CDR3 region has the DNA TGTGCCAGCAGTAAATACAGGGGAAAGGGCTACGAGCAGTACTTC.

The rearrangement joins TRBV19 to TRBJ2-2; 9 bases align to TRBD1. V lost 3 bases and J lost 6; bases outside the gene matches: 5. Germline CDR1 LNHDA, CDR2 SQIVND (reference sequence). This CDR3 has 15 amino acids. The CDR3 is CASSITGGIAGELFF. The CDR3 region has the DNA TGTGCCAGTAGTATTACAGGGGGCATCGCCGGGGAGCTGTTTTTT.

This clone was counted a few times. The sample carries other DNA sequences with the same CDR3. V usage is TRBV15 and J usage is TRBJ2-7; a weak D match, TRBD1 (6 bases). Germline values: CDR1 LNHNV, CDR2 YYDKDF (reference sequence). Trimming took 3 bases from V and 0 from J, leaving 18 bases between them. This CDR3 is built from 17 residues. For the CDR3, the DNA is TGTGCCACCAGCAGGAGAGCTCCGGGACACTTCTCCTACGAGCAGTACTTC. Protein product: CATSRRAPGHFSYEQYF.

This chain joins TRBV18 and TRBJ2-2; 10 bases match TRBD1. V dropped 4 bases and J dropped 4; count of bases not matched to a gene: 6. The CDR3 is 16 amino acids. Germline loops: CDR1 KGHSH, CDR2 LQKENI. Here the CDR3 reads CASSRVGQGTTGELFF. The CDR3 coding sequence is TGTGCCAGCTCACGAGTGGGACAGGGGACCACCGGGGAGCTGTTTTTT.

The J gene is TRBJ2-1, the V gene TRBV19; 10 bases align to TRBD2. The CDR3 loop spans 19 amino acids. CDR1 LNHDA and CDR2 SQIVND come from the germline V gene (reference sequence). J lost 6 bases, V lost 1 base, and 15 bases had no gene match. The DNA of the CDR3 is TGTGCCAGTAGTATAGGTTCCGGACTAGCGGTTAGGCCGTCCAATGAGCAGTTCTTC. Protein sequence: CASSIGSGLAVRPSNEQFF.

The V call is TRBV4-3, the J call TRBJ2-7; D may be TRBD1 (6 bases). CDR1 and CDR2 from the germline V gene are LGHNA and YSLEER. Trimming left V 1 base short and J 0 bases short, with 13 bases between. This CDR3 region has 16 residues. This CDR3 is CASSQGWTDFSYEQYF. The CDR3 coding sequence is TGCGCCAGCAGCCAAGGCTGGACAGATTTCTCCTACGAGCAGTACTTC.

This clone was seen only once. The chain combines TRBV28 with TRBJ2-7, with no clear D. CDR1 MDHEN and CDR2 SYDVKM come from the germline V gene. V lost 7 bases to trimming and J lost 3 bases, with 13 bases between them. This CDR3 has 13 amino acids. Written as DNA, the CDR3 is TGTGCCAGCACGTCTGGGCTTTACTACGAGCAGTACTTC. Translated: CASTSGLYYEQYF.

The chain links TRBV25-1 to TRBJ1-1, with 9 positions matching TRBD1. J lost 1 base, V lost 1 base, and 4 bases had no gene match. The CDR3 extends over 16 amino acids. From germline, CDR1 is MGHDK and CDR2 SYGVNS. The CDR3: CASSESGQGANTEAFF. The CDR3 DNA sequence: TGTGCCAGCAGTGAATCGGGACAGGGTGCGAACACTGAAGCTTTCTTT.

The chain joins TRBV19 to TRBJ1-2; D not resolved. Trimming took 6 bases from V and 6 from J, leaving 17 bases between them. CDR1 LNHDA and CDR2 SQIVND come from the germline V gene (reference sequence). CDR3 length: 14 amino acids. The CDR3 reads CASSQFLLGNGYTF. The CDR3 region has the DNA TGTGCCAGTAGCCAATTCCTCCTGGGGAATGGCTACACCTTC.